This T cell receptor beta chain was retrieved from a study of cytomegalovirus exposure and HLA in healthy donors. The study, taken as a whole, reports: In vitro checks showed that three CMV-associated chains really do target CMV antigens. Cytomegalovirus-associated TCR beta chains were listed, numbering 150 to 200. Both high specificity and high sensitivity reportedly marked the classifier's diagnosis of cytomegalovirus status.

On this clone: The antigen remains unidentified.

Trimming removed 5 bases from V and 2 bases from J, with 12 bases in between. There are 14 residues in the CDR3. The germline CDR1 and CDR2 sequences are WSHSY and SAAADI. Sequencing used immunoSEQ multiplex PCR; TCRdb keeps in-frame clones, though not all of them. The table lists some 310,000 clones, 88% of them singletons. The chain is built from TRBV10-2 and TRBJ2-5; D remains ambiguous. Sample: PBMCs. This clonotype was sampled from a man between 25 and 39 years old in good health and CMV-seronegative. CDR3 sequence (DNA): TGCGCCAGCAGTAAATCTTCCAGTCAAGAGACCCAGTACTTC. It encodes CASSKSSSQETQYF.